This TCR beta chain was identified during a study of human T cells and chemical hapten exposure. Described time point: patch test 2, 6 weeks after DPC sensitization. The treatment denotes: therapeutic diphenylcyclopropenone sensitization with weekly scalp DPC. This clonotype has only a few counts. TCRdb re-called the RACE reads through MiXCR, storing one row per CDR3 protein. The table has some 44,000 distinct CDR3 sequences, around 9% seen once. Sequencing used whole blood, obtained in connection with sensitization to the hapten diphenylcyclopropenone (DPC). This TCR was sampled from a woman in her thirties or forties with alopecia areata. Some clones in this sample may be carry-over from other donors' samples.

In DNA, the CDR3 is TGTGCCAGCAAGATTGTGGGAGCAGGACCCACGGAGCTCCAGTACTTC. It encodes CASKIVGAGPTELQYF. The chain recombines TRBV6-1 with TRBJ2-7; D possibly corresponds to TRBD2 (5 bases). The CDR3 is 16 amino acids. Germline V gene sequence: CDR1 MNHNS, CDR2 SASEGT. V was shortened by 7 bases and J by 10 bases, with 29 bases between the two germline ends.